This TCR beta chain is from a study of blood T cells in healthy people across ages. Findings of the study overall: Unsorted PBMCs ruled out conclusive naive versus antigen-experienced comparison.

In germline, CDR1 is MNHEY, CDR2 SVGEGT. The CDR3 is 18 residues long. V shed 2 bases and J 1 base; nucleotides not matched to a gene: 4. Next came a second PCR, run for roughly 6 to 11 cycles, which used a sample-barcoded 5' primer along with a J-beta primer mix. TCRdb independently ran MiXCR on the 5' RACE reads; one entry per CDR3 protein. The sample holds over a million distinct CDR3 sequences, 59% seen once. With respect to this clonotype: Its antigen is currently unknown.

Donor samples were obtained from healthy Caucasian individuals from Russia, aged 6 to 90. Total RNA was isolated from each sample in quantities of at least 6 micrograms. This chain connects TRBV6-2 or TRBV6-3 to TRBJ2-1; 14 bases match TRBD2. The source is a man between 18 and 29 years old in good health. The sequencing sample was made of blood. The CDR3 sequence: CASSYRTSGGSSYNEQFF. The CDR3 nucleotides read TGTGCCAGCAGTTACCGGACTAGCGGGGGGTCATCCTACAATGAGCAGTTCTTC.